Listed here is a single T cell receptor beta chain. The germline CDR1 and CDR2 sequences are ENHRY and SYGVKD. V shed 0 bases and J 7 bases; nucleotides not matched to a gene: 11. The CDR3 has 17 residues. cDNA was made from 400 to 500 ng RNA using alpha and beta constant primers. Separate chain-specific third strand synthesis with multiplexing indices produced the alpha and beta libraries. Each molecule carried a 12-nucleotide identifier made of two joined random hexamers added before amplification. Using its own MiXCR run on the 5' RACE reads, TCRdb lists one record per CDR3 protein. The sample records some 6,500 distinct CDR3 sequences, around 6.7% being singletons. Roughly three months, about 14 weeks, into antiretroviral therapy, follow-up blood was collected. No cell fractionation was done, so the repertoire covers all unsorted peripheral blood T cells. These data belong to a study of HIV-infected patients and healthy controls.

The sequence was obtained from an adult with HIV infection. Specimen: blood, collected during antiretroviral therapy. The J gene is TRBJ2-1, the V gene TRBV10-3; 8 positions agree with TRBD2. CDR3 residues: CAISESTLSSGLNEQFF. The CDR3 DNA sequence: TGTGCCATCAGTGAGTCGACTCTGTCTAGCGGGCTAAATGAGCAGTTCTTC.